The rows below give T cell receptor beta chains drawn from one sample of a study of CD8 T cells in Susac syndrome. TCRdb re-analysed the immunoSEQ multiplex PCR reads in MiXCR, keeping a single row per CDR3 protein. This table has some 120,000 distinct CDR3 sequences, around 94% appearing once. Sequenced sample: CD4+ T cells from PBMCs. The receptors shown here come from a human donor in good health. The CDR3 runs from the conserved cysteine through the conserved F or W. Each record gives: J gene, clone size, D gene, V gene, CDR3 protein, CDR3 DNA. The D gene is left open where the match is weak. Size is omitted from some rows. Given values are once, few, many or a class for expanded clones.

>TRBJ1-5|NA|TRBD1|TRBV4-1
CASSQVGQGGQPQHF
TGCGCCAGCAGCCAAGTGGGACAGGGAGGTCAGCCCCAGCATTTT
>TRBJ2-1|NA|NA|TRBV27
CASNPRGAYNEQFF
TGTGCCAGCAACCCCAGGGGGGCCTACAATGAGCAGTTCTTC
>TRBJ2-7|NA|TRBD2|TRBV7-2
CASSLLAGEGEQYF
TGTGCCAGCAGCCTTCTAGCGGGAGAGGGCGAGCAGTACTTC
>TRBJ2-7|NA|TRBD1|TRBV29-1
CSVSGQSYEQYF
TGCAGCGTCTCGGGACAGTCCTACGAGCAGTACTTC
>TRBJ2-7|NA|TRBD1|TRBV7-9
CASSSTGTGGSQYF
TGTGCCAGCAGCTCTACCGGGACAGGGGGCTCGCAGTACTTC
>TRBJ1-4|NA|NA|TRBV6-2/TRBV6-3
CASSYSAGGRLFF
TGTGCCAGCAGTTACTCAGCAGGAGGCAGACTGTTTTTT
>TRBJ2-7|NA|NA|TRBV6-6
CASSAPGRRYF
TGTGCCAGCTCCGCTCCGGGACGGAGGTACTTC
>TRBJ2-6|NA|TRBD1|TRBV7-2
CASRLVSGTEGSGANVLTF
TGTGCCAGCCGCCTCGTATCCGGGACAGAGGGCTCTGGGGCCAACGTCCTGACTTTC
>TRBJ1-4|NA|NA|TRBV12-3/TRBV12-4
CASSFGLPDEKLFF
TGTGCCAGCAGTTTCGGGCTGCCGGACGAAAAACTGTTTTTT
>TRBJ1-3|NA|NA|TRBV4-1
CASSPTIGQTSGNTIYF
TGCGCCAGCAGCCCGACCATAGGACAGACCTCTGGAAACACCATATATTTT
>TRBJ2-5|NA|TRBD2|TRBV3-1
CASSLRGGSGIQETQYF
TGTGCCAGCAGCCTAAGGGGGGGTAGCGGGATCCAAGAGACCCAGTACTTC
>TRBJ2-7|NA|NA|TRBV11-2
CASSRSGGAYEQYF
TGTGCCAGCAGCCGATCCGGGGGAGCCTACGAGCAGTACTTC
>TRBJ1-3|NA|NA|TRBV29-1
CSVVIFSGNTIYF
TGCAGCGTTGTGATCTTCTCTGGAAACACCATATATTTT
>TRBJ2-7|NA|NA|TRBV3-1
CASSPNSLGYEQYF
TGTGCCAGCAGCCCGAACTCCCTTGGGTACGAGCAGTACTTC
>TRBJ2-1|NA|TRBD2|TRBV27
CASRLAGVLSNEQFF
TGTGCCAGCAGGCTAGCGGGAGTACTCTCCAATGAGCAGTTCTTC
>TRBJ2-2|NA|TRBD2|TRBV20-1
CSARDRLAATGELFF
TGCAGTGCTAGAGATAGGCTAGCGGCCACCGGGGAGCTGTTTTTT
>TRBJ1-5|once|NA|TRBV20-1
CSANTGSSNQPQHF
TGCAGTGCAAATACAGGGAGCAGCAATCAGCCCCAGCATTTT
>TRBJ1-5|NA|TRBD1|TRBV7-2
CASSSPRGRQPQHF
TGTGCCAGCAGTAGCCCAAGGGGGCGGCAGCCCCAGCATTTT
>TRBJ2-1|NA|NA|TRBV20-1
CSARDSRVLLYNEQFF
TGCAGTGCTAGAGATTCCCGGGTGCTCCTCTACAATGAGCAGTTCTTC
>TRBJ2-6|NA|NA|TRBV7-2
CASSFSSSGANVLTF
TGTGCCAGCAGCTTCTCGAGCTCTGGGGCCAACGTCCTGACTTTC
>TRBJ1-1|few|NA|TRBV7-9
CASSYQGGTEAFF
TGTGCCAGCAGTTATCAAGGGGGGACTGAAGCTTTCTTT
>TRBJ1-1|NA|NA|TRBV29-1
CSVVRSNTEAFF
TGCAGCGTTGTTCGGTCGAACACTGAAGCTTTCTTT
>TRBJ1-1|NA|NA|TRBV7-9
CASSSGEAFF
TGTGCCAGCAGCTCAGGCGAAGCTTTCTTT
>TRBJ1-5|NA|NA|TRBV30
CAWSVDGNQPQHF
TGTGCCTGGAGTGTGGATGGCAATCAGCCCCAGCATTTT
>TRBJ1-2|once|TRBD1|TRBV18
CASSPDRASYGYTF
TGTGCCAGCTCACCGGACAGGGCGAGCTATGGCTACACCTTC
>TRBJ1-1|NA|NA|TRBV20-1
CSARDRRDTEAFF
TGCAGTGCTAGAGATCGAAGGGACACTGAAGCTTTCTTT
>TRBJ2-3|NA|NA|TRBV5-1
CASSLATSTDTQYF
TGCGCCAGCAGCTTGGCAACTAGCACAGATACGCAGTATTTT
>TRBJ2-1|NA|NA|TRBV7-2
CASSLGGRAGLHNEQFF
TGTGCCAGCAGCTTAGGGGGCCGGGCGGGGCTACACAATGAGCAGTTCTTC
>TRBJ2-5|NA|NA|TRBV5-6
CASSLPSAGETQYF
TGTGCCAGCAGCTTGCCCAGCGCGGGTGAGACCCAGTACTTC
>TRBJ1-5|NA|NA|TRBV7-2
CASSWGGGGQPQHF
TGTGCCAGCAGTTGGGGGGGAGGGGGTCAGCCCCAGCATTTT
>TRBJ1-5|once|TRBD1|TRBV27
CASSLQGAQPQHF
TGTGCCAGCAGTTTACAGGGGGCTCAGCCCCAGCATTTT
>TRBJ1-1|NA|NA|TRBV12-3/TRBV12-4
CASSPYRVTEAFF
TGTGCCAGCAGCCCATATCGAGTGACTGAAGCTTTCTTT
>TRBJ2-3|NA|NA|TRBV27
CASSPHGDTQYF
TGTGCCAGCAGTCCTCATGGGGATACGCAGTATTTT
>TRBJ2-5|once|NA|TRBV2
CASVGAGRETQYF
TGTGCCAGCGTAGGGGCAGGGCGAGAGACCCAGTACTTC
>TRBJ1-2|NA|NA|TRBV4-1
CASSQDRRGFYGYTF
TGCGCCAGCAGCCAAGATCGTCGGGGATTCTATGGCTACACCTTC
>TRBJ2-6|NA|NA|TRBV11-2
CASSLDIASGANVLTF
TGTGCCAGCAGCTTAGATATAGCCTCCGGGGCCAACGTCCTGACTTTC
>TRBJ2-5|NA|NA|TRBV7-9
CASSLAWRTPKETQYF
TGTGCCAGCAGCTTAGCTTGGAGAACCCCGAAAGAGACCCAGTACTTC
>TRBJ2-6|NA|NA|TRBV4-1
CASSQDRASGANVLTF
TGCGCCAGCAGCCAAGACAGGGCCTCTGGGGCCAACGTCCTGACTTTC
>TRBJ2-5|NA|NA|TRBV4-2
CASSQDSEFQETQYF
TGTGCCAGCAGCCAAGATTCCGAATTCCAAGAGACCCAGTACTTC
>TRBJ2-7|few|NA|TRBV20-1
CSANGPYEQYF
TGCAGTGCCAATGGACCCTACGAGCAGTACTTC
>TRBJ2-3|NA|NA|TRBV5-4
CASSLGGASLVTDTQYF
TGTGCCAGCAGCTTGGGAGGGGCGTCCCTAGTCACAGATACGCAGTATTTT